The T cell receptor (beta chain) described here comes from a study of T cell responses to AZD1222 COVID-19 vaccine. Findings of the study overall: As reported, nearly half of all spike-specific TCRs target variant regions that are unmutated.

The repertoire was sequenced with immunoSEQ multiplex PCR; TCRdb's copy has only in-frame clones and lacks some. The table shows some 97,000 clones, with around 87% occurring only once. As concerns this clone: Antigen unknown.

Germline lookup yields CDR1 MGHDK and CDR2 SYGVNS. The CDR3 contains 16 residues. V dropped 1 base and J dropped 4; count of bases not matched to a gene: 4. The receptor's source is an adult in good health. The sample in question was peripheral blood, obtained on day 0 of AZD1222 vaccination. The chain links TRBV25-1 to TRBJ2-3; 11 bases map to TRBD2. Here the CDR3 DNA reads TGTGCCAGCAGTGAATTTAGCGGGGGGGCCGCAGATACGCAGTATTTT. Encoded protein: CASSEFSGGAADTQYF.